This T cell receptor (beta chain) came from a study of regulatory T cells in long-lasting Graves disease. This clonotype was recorded at least ten times. What it binds is not known. Overall study findings and caveats: In persistent patients, shared public clonotypes (2,741) outnumbered those in new patients (about 1,000).

Assembly of TCR beta libraries relied on iRepertoire HTBI primers together with Arm-PCR of CDR3 regions. In TCRdb, the multiplex PCR reads were re-called with MiXCR into one record per CDR3 protein. Among about 350,000 distinct CDR3 sequences listed, around 15% were seen once. Time point specified: newly diagnosed GD, antithyroid drugs for less than 3 months. Generation of the TCR library employed RNA extracted from PBMCs. The V and J ends lost 3 bases and 5 bases respectively, with 16 bases between them. Germline-derived CDR1 and CDR2 are SEHNR and FQNEAQ (reference sequence). The CDR3 sequence is 15 residues long. This sample was also put to use in a study of T cells in Graves' hyperthyroidism and ophthalmopathy. That source reports: Patients with uncontrolled infections, other autoimmune diseases, pregnancy or lactation were excluded. HTBI primers were the set used in a first-round RT-PCR of the TCR CDR3.

The TCR sequence derives from a woman under 30 with Graves disease. This sequence joins TRBV7-9 and TRBJ1-1; D possibly corresponds to TRBD1 (5 bases). Source: peripheral blood mononuclear cells (PBMCs), taken at new diagnosis, from a patient treated with antithyroid drugs. Here the CDR3 reads CASSFGLSRGTEAFF. The CDR3 region has the DNA TGTGCCAGCAGCTTCGGACTCTCGCGGGGGACTGAAGCTTTCTTT.